The text below deals with one T cell receptor beta chain. This sample stems from a study of blood T cell repertoires in COVID-19. Study as a whole: Donors in the United States, Italy and Spain gave samples during acute or convalescent COVID-19. The cDNA or gDNA used as material had been derived from T cells, B-cell-depleted T cells, or PBMCs.

Original processing methods: Using reference gene primer amplification, nucleated cell counts were estimated. Here immunoSEQ multiplex PCR was the method, and the copy in TCRdb shows in-frame clones only, minus some. V and J calls and clone size are as listed in that table; D and trimming were resolved from the DNA. The sample includes tens of thousands of clones, approximately 73% of them seen just once. Germline CDR1 reads KGHDR; CDR2 reads SFDVKD. Losses at the gene ends were 12 bases for V and 0 bases for J; bases not matched to a gene: 6. CDR3 length: 14 amino acids. The specimen was peripheral blood. The origin of this receptor is a man in his fifties or sixties with COVID-19, enrolled during active disease. The V and J genes are TRBV24-1 and TRBJ2-3, with 9 bases identical to TRBD2. The CDR3 coding sequence is TGTGCCGTCCAGCGGGGGGCTAGCACAGATACGCAGTATTTT. It specifies CAVQRGASTDTQYF.